These 2 T cell receptor beta chains were all obtained from the same sample, sequenced in a study of T cell repertoires in aging, cancer and after chemotherapy. Amplification of TCR beta used genomic DNA extracted from peripheral blood. A mixed TRB-A/B primer pool amplified rearranged TRB by multiplex touch-down PCR. TCRdb re-analysed the multiplex PCR reads in MiXCR, keeping a single row per CDR3 protein. Of around 13,000 distinct CDR3 sequences listed, about 25% are singletons. Sequencing was done on a sample of blood. Receptors were obtained from a human donor in good health.

The chain links TRBV24-1 to TRBJ2-1; 7 bases agree with TRBD1. There are 18 residues in the CDR3. With 1 base clipped from V and 4 bases from J, the junction kept 12 bases outside the gene matches. CDR1 and CDR2 from the germline V gene are KGHDR and SFDVKD. In DNA, the CDR3 is TGTGCCACCAGTGATTTACCCCTCTGGGGACAGACTTACAATGAGCAGTTCTTC. It specifies CATSDLPLWGQTYNEQFF.

In this sample, this clonotype turned up a few times. This chain uses TRBV19 with TRBJ1-1; D might be TRBD1 (5 bases). The CDR3 totals 19 residues. Germline loops: CDR1 LNHDA, CDR2 SQIVND (reference sequence). The V gene lost 2 bases and the J gene lost 0 bases, with 22 bases spanning the gap. Written as DNA, the CDR3 is TGTGCCAGTAGTATAAGGGGTCAAGTGCGAGGGTGGATGAACACTGAAGCTTTCTTT. This codes for CASSIRGQVRGWMNTEAFF. The whole variable domain, remainder taken from reference TRBV19 and TRBJ1-1, is DGGITQSPKYLFRKEGQNVTLSCEQNLNHDAMYWYRQDPGQGLRLIYYSQIVNDFQKGDIAEGYSVSREKKESFPLTVTSAQKNPTAFYLCASSIRGQVRGWMNTEAFFGQGTRLTVV.